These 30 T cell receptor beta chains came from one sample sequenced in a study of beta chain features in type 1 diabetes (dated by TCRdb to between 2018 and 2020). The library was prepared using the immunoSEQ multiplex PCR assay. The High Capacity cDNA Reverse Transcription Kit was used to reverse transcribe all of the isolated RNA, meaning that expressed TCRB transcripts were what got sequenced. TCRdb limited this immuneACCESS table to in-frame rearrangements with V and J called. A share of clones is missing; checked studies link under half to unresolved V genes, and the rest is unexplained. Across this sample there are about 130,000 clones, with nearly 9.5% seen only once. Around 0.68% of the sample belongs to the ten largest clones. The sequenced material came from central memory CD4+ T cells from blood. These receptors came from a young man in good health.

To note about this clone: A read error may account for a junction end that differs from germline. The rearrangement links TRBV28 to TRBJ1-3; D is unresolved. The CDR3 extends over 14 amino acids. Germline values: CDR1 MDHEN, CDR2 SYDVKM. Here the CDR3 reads CASGFSHSGNTIYF. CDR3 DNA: TGTGCCAGCGGTTTTTCACACTCTGGAAACACCATATATTTT.

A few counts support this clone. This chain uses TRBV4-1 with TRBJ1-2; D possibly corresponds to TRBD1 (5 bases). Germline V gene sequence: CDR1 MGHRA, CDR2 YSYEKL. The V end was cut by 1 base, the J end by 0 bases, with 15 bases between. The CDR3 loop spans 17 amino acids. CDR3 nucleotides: TGCGCCAGCAGCCAAGGTGGGGGGACCCTTTCTAACTATGGCTACACCTTC. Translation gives CASSQGGGTLSNYGYTF.

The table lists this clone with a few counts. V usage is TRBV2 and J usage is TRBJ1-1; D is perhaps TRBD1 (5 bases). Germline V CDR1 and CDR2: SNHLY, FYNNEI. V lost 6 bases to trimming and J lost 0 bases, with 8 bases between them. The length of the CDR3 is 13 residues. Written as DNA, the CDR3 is TGTGCCAGCAGCAAGACAGTGAACACTGAAGCTTTCTTT. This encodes CASSKTVNTEAFF.

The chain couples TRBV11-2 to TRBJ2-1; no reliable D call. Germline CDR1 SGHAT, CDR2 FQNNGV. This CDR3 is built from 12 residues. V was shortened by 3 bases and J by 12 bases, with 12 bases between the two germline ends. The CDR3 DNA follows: TGTGCCAGCAGCTTCAACGCTCGAGGGCAGTTCTTC. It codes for CASSFNARGQFF.

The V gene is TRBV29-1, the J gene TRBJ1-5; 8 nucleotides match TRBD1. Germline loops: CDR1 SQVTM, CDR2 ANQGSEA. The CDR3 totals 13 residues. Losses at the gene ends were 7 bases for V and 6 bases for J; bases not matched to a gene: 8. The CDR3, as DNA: TGCAGCGCCACCGGACAGGGTGGTCAGCCCCAGCATTTT. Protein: CSATGQGGQPQHF.

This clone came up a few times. The CDR3 bases are TGTGCCAGTAGTTATGTGACAGGGGCCTACAATGAGCAGTTCTTC. Translated, it gives CASSYVTGAYNEQFF. The V call is TRBV19, the J call TRBJ2-1; 8 bases agree with TRBD1. Germline V CDR1 and CDR2: LNHDA, SQIVND (reference sequence). The CDR3 runs 15 residues. J lost 2 bases, V lost 5 bases, and 5 bases had no gene match.

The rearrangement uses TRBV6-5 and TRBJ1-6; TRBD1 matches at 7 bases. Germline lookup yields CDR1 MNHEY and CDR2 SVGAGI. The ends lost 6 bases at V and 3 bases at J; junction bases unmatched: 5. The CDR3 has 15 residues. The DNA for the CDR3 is TGTGCCAGCAGCCCTGGACAGGTCTATAATTCACCCCTCCACTTT. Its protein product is CASSPGQVYNSPLHF.

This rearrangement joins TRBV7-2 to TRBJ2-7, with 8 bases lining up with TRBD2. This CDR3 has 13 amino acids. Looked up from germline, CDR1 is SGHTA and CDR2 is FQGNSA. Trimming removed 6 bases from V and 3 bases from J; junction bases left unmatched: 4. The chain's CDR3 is CASRPGLDYEQYF. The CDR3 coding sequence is TGTGCCAGCAGACCGGGACTAGACTACGAGCAGTACTTC.

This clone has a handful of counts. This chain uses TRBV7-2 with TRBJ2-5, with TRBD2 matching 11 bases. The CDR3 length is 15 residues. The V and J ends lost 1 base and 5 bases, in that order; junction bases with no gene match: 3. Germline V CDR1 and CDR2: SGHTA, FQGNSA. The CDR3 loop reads CASSLVSGGVETQYF. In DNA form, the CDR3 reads TGTGCCAGCAGCTTAGTTAGCGGGGGGGTGGAGACCCAGTACTTC.

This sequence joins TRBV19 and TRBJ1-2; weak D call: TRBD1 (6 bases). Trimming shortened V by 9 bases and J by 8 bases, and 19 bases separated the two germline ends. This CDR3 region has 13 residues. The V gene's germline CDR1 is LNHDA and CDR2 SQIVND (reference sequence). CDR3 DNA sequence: TGTGCCAGCACACTTGGGGGCCAAGGAGGCTACACCTTC. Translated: CASTLGGQGGYTF. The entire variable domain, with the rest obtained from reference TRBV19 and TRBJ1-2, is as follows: DGGITQSPKYLFRKEGQNVTLSCEQNLNHDAMYWYRQDPGQGLRLIYYSQIVNDFQKGDIAEGYSVSREKKESFPLTVTSAQKNPTAFYLCASTLGGQGGYTFGSGTRLTVV.

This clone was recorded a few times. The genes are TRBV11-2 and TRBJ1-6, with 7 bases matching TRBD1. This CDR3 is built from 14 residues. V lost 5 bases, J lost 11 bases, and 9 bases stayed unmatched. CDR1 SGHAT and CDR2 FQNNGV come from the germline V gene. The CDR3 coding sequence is TGTGCCAGCAGCCCTGGGACAGCGGGCCCACCCCTCCACTTT. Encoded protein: CASSPGTAGPPLHF. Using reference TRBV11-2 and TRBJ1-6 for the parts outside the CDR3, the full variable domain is EAGVAQSPRYKIIEKRQSVAFWCNPISGHATLYWYQQILGQGPKLLIQFQNNGVVDDSQLPKDRFSAERLKGVDSTLKIQPAKLEDSAVYLCASSPGTAGPPLHFGNGTRLTVT.

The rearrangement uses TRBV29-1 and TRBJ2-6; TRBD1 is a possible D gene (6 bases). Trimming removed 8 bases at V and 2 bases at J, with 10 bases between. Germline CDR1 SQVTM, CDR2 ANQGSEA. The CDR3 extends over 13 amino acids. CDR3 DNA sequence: TGCAGCTTCTCAGGGGCTGGGGCCAACGTCCTGACTTTC. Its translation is CSFSGAGANVLTF.

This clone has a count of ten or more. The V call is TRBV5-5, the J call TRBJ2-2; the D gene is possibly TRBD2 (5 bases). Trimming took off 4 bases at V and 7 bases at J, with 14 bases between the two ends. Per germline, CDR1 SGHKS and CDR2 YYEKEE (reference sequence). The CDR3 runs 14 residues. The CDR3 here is CASSPAPSFGELFF. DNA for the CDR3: TGTGCCAGCAGCCCGGCCCCTAGCTTCGGGGAGCTGTTTTTT.

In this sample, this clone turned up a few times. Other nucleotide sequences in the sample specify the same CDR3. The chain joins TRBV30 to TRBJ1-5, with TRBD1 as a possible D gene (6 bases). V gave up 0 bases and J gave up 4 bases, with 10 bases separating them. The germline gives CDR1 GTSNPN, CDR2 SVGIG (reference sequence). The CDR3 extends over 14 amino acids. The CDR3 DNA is TGTGCCTGGAGTGTAGGCAGGGGTAATCAGCCCCAGCATTTT. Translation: CAWSVGRGNQPQHF.

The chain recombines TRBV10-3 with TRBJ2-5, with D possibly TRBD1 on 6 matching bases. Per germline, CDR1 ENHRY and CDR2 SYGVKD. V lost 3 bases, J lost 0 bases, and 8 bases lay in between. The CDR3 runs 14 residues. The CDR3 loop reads CAISDGTYQETQYF. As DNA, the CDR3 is TGTGCCATCAGTGACGGGACATACCAAGAGACCCAGTACTTC.

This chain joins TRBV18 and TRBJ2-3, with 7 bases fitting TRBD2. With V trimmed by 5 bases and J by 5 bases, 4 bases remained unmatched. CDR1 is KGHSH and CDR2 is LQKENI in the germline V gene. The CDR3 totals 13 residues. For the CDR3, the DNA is TGTGCCAGCTCAAGCGGGGCGGGAGATACGCAGTATTTT. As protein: CASSSGAGDTQYF. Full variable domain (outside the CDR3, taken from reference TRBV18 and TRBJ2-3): NAGVMQNPRHLVRRRGQEARLRCSPMKGHSHVYWYRQLPEEGLKFMVYLQKENIIDESGMPKERFSAEFPKEGPSILRIQQVVRGDSAAYFCASSSGAGDTQYFGPGTRLTVL.

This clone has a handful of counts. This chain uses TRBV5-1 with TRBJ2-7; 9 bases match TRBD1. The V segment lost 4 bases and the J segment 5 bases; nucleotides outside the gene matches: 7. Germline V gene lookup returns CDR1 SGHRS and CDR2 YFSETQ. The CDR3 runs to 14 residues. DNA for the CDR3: TGCGCCAGCAGCCTCCGACAGGGGGTGAACGAGCAGTACTTC. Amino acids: CASSLRQGVNEQYF.

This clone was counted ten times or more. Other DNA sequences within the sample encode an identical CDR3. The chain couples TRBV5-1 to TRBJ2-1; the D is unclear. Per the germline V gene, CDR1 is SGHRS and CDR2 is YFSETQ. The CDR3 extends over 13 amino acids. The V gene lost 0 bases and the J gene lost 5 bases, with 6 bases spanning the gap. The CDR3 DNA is TGCGCCAGCAGCTTGGGGCGGAACAATGAGCAGTTCTTC. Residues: CASSLGRNNEQFF.

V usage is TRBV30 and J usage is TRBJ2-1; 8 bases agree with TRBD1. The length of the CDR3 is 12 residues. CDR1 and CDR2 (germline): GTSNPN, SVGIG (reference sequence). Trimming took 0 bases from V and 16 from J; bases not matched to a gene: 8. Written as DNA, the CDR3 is TGTGCCTGGAGTGTAGGGGGACAGGTTATCTTCTTC. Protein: CAWSVGGQVIFF.

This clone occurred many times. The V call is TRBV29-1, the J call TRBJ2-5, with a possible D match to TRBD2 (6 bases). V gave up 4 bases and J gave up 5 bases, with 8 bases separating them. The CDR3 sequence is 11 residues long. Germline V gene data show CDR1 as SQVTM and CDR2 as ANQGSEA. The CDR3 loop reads CSVGSGETQYF. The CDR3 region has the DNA TGCAGCGTTGGAAGCGGGGAGACCCAGTACTTC.

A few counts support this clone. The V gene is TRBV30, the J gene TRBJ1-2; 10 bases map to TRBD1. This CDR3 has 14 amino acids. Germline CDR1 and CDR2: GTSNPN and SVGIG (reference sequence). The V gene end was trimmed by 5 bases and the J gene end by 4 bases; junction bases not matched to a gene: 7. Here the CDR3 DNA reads TGTGCCTGGGGAGCCGGGACAGGGGCCTATGGCTACACCTTC. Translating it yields CAWGAGTGAYGYTF.

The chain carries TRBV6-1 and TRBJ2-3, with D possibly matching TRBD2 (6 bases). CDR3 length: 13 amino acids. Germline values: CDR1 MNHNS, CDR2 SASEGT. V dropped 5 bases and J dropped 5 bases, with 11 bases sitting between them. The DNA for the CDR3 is TGTGCCAGCAGTCCTGGGACTGGAGATACGCAGTATTTT. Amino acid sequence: CASSPGTGDTQYF.

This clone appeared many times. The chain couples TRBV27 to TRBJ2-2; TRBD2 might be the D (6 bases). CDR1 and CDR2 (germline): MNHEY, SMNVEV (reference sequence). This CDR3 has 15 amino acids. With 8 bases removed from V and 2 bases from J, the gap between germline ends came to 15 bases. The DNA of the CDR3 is TGTGCCAGCCGGGGCGGGGCCTTCAACACCGGGGAGCTGTTTTTT. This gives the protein CASRGGAFNTGELFF.

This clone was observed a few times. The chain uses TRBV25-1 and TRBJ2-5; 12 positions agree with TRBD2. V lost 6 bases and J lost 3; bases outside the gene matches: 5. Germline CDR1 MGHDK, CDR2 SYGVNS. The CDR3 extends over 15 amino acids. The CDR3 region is CASSILAGGKETQYF. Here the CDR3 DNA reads TGTGCCAGCAGCATACTAGCGGGGGGAAAAGAGACCCAGTACTTC.

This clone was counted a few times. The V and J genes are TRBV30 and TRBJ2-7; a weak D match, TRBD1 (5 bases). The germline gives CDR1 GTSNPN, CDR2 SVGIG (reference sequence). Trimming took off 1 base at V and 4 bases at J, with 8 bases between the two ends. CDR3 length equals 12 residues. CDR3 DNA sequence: TGTGCCTGGAGTGAACAGGCTTACGAGCAGTACTTC. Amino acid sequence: CAWSEQAYEQYF.

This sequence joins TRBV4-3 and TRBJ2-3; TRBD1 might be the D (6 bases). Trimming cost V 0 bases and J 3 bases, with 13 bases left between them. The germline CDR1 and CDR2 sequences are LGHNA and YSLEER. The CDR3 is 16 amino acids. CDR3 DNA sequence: TGCGCCAGCAGCCAAGAGGTGGAAAGGGGGACAGATACGCAGTATTTT. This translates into CASSQEVERGTDTQYF.

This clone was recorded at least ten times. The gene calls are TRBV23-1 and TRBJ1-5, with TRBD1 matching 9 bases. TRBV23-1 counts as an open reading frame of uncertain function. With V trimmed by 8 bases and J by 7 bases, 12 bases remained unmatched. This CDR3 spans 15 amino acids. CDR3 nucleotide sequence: TGCGCCAGCCCAGGACCGGGACAGGGATCGCAGCCCCAGCATTTT. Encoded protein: CASPGPGQGSQPQHF.

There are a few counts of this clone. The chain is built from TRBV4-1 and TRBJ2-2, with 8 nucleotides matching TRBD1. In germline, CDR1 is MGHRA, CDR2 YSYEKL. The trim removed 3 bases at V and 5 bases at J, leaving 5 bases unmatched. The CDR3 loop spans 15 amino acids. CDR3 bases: TGCGCCAGCAGCCATCTCCGGGACAGGACCGGGGAGCTGTTTTTT. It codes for CASSHLRDRTGELFF.

The CDR3, as DNA: TGTGCCAGCTCACAAACAGGGACGGCGGTGACTAATGAAAAACTGTTTTTT. Its translation: CASSQTGTAVTNEKLFF. The V call is TRBV18, the J call TRBJ1-4; possibly TRBD1 for D (6 bases). V lost 4 bases and J lost 2, with 17 bases in between. From germline, CDR1 is KGHSH and CDR2 LQKENI. This CDR3 spans 17 amino acids.

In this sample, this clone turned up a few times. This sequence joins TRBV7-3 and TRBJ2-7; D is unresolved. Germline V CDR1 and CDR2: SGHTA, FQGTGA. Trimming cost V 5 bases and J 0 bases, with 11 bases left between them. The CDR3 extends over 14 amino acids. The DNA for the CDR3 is TGTGCCAGCAGCCTCACTCAAGACTCCTACGAGCAGTACTTC. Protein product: CASSLTQDSYEQYF.